Below, one TCR beta chain is given with its context. This sample is drawn from a study of cytomegalovirus exposure and HLA in healthy donors. The junction had 3 bases not matched to a gene; V was cut back by 1 base and J by 2 bases. This CDR3 has 16 amino acids. Germline lookup yields CDR1 MNHEY and CDR2 SMNVEV (reference sequence). In the PCR, 60 Vbeta and 13 Jbeta primers were used. Sequencing used immunoSEQ multiplex PCR; TCRdb keeps in-frame clones, though not all of them. The sample comprises about 140,000 clones, approximately 80% of which are singletons, and 2.5% to 3% rests with the top ten. Sequenced sample: PBMCs. The sequence came from a female donor in good health and CMV-seronegative. The V call is TRBV27, the J call TRBJ1-5; 9 bases fit TRBD1. The DNA of the CDR3 is TGTGCCAGCAGTTTATATCGGACAGGGGGCAATCAGCCCCAGCATTTT. Translating it yields CASSLYRTGGNQPQHF.